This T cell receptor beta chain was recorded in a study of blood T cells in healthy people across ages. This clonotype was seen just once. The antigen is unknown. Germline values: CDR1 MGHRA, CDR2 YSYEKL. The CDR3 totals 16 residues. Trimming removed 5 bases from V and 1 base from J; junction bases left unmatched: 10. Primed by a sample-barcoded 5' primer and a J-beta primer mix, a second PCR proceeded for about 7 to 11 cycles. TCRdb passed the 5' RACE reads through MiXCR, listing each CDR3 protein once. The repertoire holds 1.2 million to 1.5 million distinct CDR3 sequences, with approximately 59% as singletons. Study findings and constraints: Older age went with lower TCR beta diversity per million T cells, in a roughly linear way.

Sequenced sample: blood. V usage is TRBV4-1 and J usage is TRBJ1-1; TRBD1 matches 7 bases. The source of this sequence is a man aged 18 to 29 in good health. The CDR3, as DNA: TGCGCCAGCAGCGAAAAATCGTGGGACAGGAACACTGAAGCTTTCTTT. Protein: CASSEKSWDRNTEAFF.